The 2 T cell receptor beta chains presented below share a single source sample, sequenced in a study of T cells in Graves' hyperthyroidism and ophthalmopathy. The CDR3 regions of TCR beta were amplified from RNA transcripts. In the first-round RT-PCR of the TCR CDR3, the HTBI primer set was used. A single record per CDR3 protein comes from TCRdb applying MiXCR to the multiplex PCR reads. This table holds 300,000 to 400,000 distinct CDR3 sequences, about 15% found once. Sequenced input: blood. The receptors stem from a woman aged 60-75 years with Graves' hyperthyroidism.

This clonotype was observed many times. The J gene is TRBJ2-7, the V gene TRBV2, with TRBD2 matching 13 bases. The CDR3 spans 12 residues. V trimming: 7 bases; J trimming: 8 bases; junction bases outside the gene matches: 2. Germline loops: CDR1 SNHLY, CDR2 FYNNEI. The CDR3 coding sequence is TGTGCCAGCAAGGGACTAGCGGGAAAGCAGTACTTC. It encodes CASKGLAGKQYF. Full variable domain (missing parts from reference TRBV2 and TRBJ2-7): EPEVTQTPSHQVTQMGQEVILRCVPISNHLYFYWYRQILGQKVEFLVSFYNNEISEKSEIFDDQFSVERPDGSNFTLKIRSTKLEDSAMYFCASKGLAGKQYFGPGTRLTVT.

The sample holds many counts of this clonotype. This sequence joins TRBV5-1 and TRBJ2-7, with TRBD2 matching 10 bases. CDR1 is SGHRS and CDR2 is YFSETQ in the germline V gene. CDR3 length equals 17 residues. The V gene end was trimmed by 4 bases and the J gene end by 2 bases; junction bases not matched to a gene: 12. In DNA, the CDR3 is TGCGCCAGCAGCCCCAACGGCCTAGCGGGAGCAACCTACGAGCAGTACTTC. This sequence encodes CASSPNGLAGATYEQYF.